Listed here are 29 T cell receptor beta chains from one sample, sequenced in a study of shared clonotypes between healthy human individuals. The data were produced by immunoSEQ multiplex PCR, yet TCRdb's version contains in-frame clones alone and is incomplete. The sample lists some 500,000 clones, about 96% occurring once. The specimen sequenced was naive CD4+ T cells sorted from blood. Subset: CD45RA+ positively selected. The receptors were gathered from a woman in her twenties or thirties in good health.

The CDR3 sequence: CATEPSGNTIYF. CDR3 DNA: TGTGCCACAGAACCGTCTGGAAACACCATATATTTT. The rearrangement links TRBV6-1 to TRBJ1-3; D is unclear. The length of the CDR3 is 12 residues. Trimming removed 10 bases at V and 1 base at J, with 8 bases between. Per germline, CDR1 MNHNS and CDR2 SASEGT.

The CDR3 loop reads CASRNNLLRDAYEQYF. The CDR3 DNA is TGTGCCAGCAGAAATAATTTGCTGCGGGATGCCTACGAGCAGTACTTC. V usage is TRBV11-2 and J usage is TRBJ2-7, with D tentatively TRBD2 (6 bases). Germline CDR1 SGHAT, CDR2 FQNNGV. V dropped 6 bases and J dropped 2 bases, with 20 bases sitting between them. The CDR3 consists of 16 residues.

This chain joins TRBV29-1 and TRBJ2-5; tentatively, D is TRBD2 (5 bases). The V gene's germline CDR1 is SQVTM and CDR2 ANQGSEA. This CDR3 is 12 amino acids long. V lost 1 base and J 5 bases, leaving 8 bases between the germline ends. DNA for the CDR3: TGCAGCGTTGAAGGGCGCGGGGAGACCCAGTACTTC. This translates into CSVEGRGETQYF.

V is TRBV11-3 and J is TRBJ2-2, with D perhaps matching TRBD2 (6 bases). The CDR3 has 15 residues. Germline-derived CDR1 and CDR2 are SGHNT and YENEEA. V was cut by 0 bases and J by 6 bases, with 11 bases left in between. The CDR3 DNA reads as TGTGCCAGCAGCTTAGATCGGGCGGGATCCGGGGAGCTGTTTTTT. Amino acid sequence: CASSLDRAGSGELFF.

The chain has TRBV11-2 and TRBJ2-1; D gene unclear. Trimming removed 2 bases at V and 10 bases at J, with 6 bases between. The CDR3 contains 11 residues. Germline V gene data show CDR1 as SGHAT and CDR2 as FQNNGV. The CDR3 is CASSLTLEQFF. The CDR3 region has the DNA TGTGCCAGCAGCTTAACCTTGGAGCAGTTCTTC.

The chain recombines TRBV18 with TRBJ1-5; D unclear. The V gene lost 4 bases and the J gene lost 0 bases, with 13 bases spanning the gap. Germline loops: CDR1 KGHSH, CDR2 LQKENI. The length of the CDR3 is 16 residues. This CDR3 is CASSHDGDYSNQPQHF. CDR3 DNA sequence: TGTGCCAGCTCACATGACGGAGATTATAGCAATCAGCCCCAGCATTTT.

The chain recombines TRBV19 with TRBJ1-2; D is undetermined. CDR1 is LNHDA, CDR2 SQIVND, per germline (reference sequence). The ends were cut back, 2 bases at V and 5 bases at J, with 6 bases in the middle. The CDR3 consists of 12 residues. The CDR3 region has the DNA TGTGCCAGTAGTATACGGGGTTATGGCTACACCTTC. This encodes CASSIRGYGYTF. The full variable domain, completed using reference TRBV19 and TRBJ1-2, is DGGITQSPKYLFRKEGQNVTLSCEQNLNHDAMYWYRQDPGQGLRLIYYSQIVNDFQKGDIAEGYSVSREKKESFPLTVTSAQKNPTAFYLCASSIRGYGYTFGSGTRLTVV.

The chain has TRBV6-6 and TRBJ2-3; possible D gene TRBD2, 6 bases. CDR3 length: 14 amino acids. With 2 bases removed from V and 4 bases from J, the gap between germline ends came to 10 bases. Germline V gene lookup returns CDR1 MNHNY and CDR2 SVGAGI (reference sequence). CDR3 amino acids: CASSYQGRSDTQYF. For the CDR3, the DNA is TGTGCCAGCAGTTACCAAGGGAGGTCAGATACGCAGTATTTT.

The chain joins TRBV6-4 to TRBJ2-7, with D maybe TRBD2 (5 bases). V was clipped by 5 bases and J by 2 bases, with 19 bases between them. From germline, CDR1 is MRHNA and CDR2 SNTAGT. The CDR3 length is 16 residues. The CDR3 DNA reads TGTGCCAGCAGTAAAACCGGACTGGCGGTAACCTACGAGCAGTACTTC. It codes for CASSKTGLAVTYEQYF.

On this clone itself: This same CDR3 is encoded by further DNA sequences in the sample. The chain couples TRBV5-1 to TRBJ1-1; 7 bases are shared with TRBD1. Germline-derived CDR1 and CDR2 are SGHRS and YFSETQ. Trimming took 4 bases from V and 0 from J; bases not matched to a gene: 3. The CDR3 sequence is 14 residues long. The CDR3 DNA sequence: TGCGCCAGCAGCCGGGGACAGATGAACACTGAAGCTTTCTTT. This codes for CASSRGQMNTEAFF. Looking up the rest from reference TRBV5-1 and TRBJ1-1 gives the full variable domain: KAGVTQTPRYLIKTRGQQVTLSCSPISGHRSVSWYQQTPGQGLQFLFEYFSETQRNKGNFPGRFSGRQFSNSRSEMNVSTLELGDSALYLCASSRGQMNTEAFFGQGTRLTVV.

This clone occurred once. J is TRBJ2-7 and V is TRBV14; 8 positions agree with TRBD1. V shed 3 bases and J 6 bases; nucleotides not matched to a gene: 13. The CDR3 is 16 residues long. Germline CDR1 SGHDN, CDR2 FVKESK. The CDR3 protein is CASSQGFLAGGSEQYF. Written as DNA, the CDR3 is TGTGCCAGCAGCCAGGGGTTTCTGGCAGGGGGCTCCGAGCAGTACTTC.

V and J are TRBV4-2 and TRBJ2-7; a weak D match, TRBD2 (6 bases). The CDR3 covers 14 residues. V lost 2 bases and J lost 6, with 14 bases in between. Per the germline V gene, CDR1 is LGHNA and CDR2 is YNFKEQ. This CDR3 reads CASSQKEGFSEQYF. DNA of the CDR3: TGTGCCAGCAGCCAAAAGGAGGGCTTCTCCGAGCAGTACTTC.

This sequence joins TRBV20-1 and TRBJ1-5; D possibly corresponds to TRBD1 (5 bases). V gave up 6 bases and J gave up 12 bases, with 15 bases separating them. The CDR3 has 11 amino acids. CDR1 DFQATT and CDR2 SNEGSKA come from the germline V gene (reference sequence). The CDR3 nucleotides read TGCAGTGCCCCCCACCCCAGGGTCCAGCATTTT. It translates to CSAPHPRVQHF.

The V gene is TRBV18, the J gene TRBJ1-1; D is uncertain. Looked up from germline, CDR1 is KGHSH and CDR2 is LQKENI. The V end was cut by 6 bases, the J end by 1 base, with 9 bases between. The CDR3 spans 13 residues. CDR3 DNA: TGTGCCAGCTCTCGTTCGGGGAACACTGAAGCTTTCTTT. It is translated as CASSRSGNTEAFF.

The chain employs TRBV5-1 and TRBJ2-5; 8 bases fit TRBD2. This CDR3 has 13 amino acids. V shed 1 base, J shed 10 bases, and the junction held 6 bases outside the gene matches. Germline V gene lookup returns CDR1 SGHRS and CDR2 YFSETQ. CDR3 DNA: TGCGCCAGCAGCTTGACGGCTAGCGGGTTCCAGTACTTC. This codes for CASSLTASGFQYF.

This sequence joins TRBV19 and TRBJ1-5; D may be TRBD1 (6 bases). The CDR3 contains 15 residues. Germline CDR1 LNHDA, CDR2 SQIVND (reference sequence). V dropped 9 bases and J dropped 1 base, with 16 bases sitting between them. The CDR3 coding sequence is TGTGCCAGCTACCCGGGGGCGCACAGCAATCAGCCCCAGCATTTT. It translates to CASYPGAHSNQPQHF.

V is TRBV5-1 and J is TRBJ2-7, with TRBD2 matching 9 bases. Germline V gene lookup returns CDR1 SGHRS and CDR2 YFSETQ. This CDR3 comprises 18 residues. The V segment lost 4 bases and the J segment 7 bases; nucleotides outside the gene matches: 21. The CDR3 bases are TGCGCCAGCAGCCCGACAGGGCTTGGAGCGGGGGGCCTGGGGGAGCAGTACTTC. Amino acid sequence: CASSPTGLGAGGLGEQYF. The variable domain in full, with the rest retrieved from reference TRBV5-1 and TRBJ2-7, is KAGVTQTPRYLIKTRGQQVTLSCSPISGHRSVSWYQQTPGQGLQFLFEYFSETQRNKGNFPGRFSGRQFSNSRSEMNVSTLELGDSALYLCASSPTGLGAGGLGEQYFGPGTRLTVT.

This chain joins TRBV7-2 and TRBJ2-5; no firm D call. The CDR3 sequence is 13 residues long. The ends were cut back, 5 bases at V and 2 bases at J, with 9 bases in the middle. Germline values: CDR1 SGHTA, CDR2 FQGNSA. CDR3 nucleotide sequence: TGTGCCAGCAGCCCGATTATGCAAGAGACCCAGTACTTC. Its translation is CASSPIMQETQYF.

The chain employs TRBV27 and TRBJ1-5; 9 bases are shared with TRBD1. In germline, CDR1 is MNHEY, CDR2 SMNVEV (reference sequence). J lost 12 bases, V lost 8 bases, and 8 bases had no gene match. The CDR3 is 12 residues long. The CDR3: CASRDRAEIQHF. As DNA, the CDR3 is TGTGCCAGCCGGGACAGGGCAGAAATCCAGCATTTT.

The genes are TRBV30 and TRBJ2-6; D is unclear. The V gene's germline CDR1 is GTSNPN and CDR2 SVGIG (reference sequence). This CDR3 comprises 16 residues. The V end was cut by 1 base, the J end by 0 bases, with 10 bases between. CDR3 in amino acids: CAWSAFSASGANVLTF. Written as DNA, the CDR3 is TGTGCCTGGAGTGCCTTTTCAGCCTCTGGGGCCAACGTCCTGACTTTC.

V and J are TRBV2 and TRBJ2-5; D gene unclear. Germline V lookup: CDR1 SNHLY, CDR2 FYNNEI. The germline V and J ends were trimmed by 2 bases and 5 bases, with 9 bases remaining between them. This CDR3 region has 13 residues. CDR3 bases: TGTGCCAGCAGTGAATTGGGATCCGAGACCCAGTACTTC. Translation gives CASSELGSETQYF.

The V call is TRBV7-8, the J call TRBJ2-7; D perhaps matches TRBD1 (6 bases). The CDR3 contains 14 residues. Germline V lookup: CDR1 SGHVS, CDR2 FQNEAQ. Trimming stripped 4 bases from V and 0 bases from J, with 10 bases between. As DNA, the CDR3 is TGTGCCAGCAGCTCGCGGACAGTCTCCTACGAGCAGTACTTC. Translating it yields CASSSRTVSYEQYF.

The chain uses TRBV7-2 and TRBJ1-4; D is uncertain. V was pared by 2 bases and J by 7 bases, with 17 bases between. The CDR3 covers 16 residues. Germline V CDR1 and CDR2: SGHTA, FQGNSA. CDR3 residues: CASSLLREPSSEKLFF. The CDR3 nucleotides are TGTGCCAGCAGCTTATTACGGGAGCCCAGCAGTGAAAAACTGTTTTTT.

The CDR3 DNA reads as TGTGCCAGCAGTAGGGAAACGCAGGGTTTTGGAAACACCATATATTTT. Its translation is CASSRETQGFGNTIYF. This rearrangement joins TRBV2 to TRBJ1-3, with D possibly matching TRBD1 (5 bases). This CDR3 is built from 16 residues. Per the germline V gene, CDR1 is SNHLY and CDR2 is FYNNEI. V was pared by 5 bases and J by 3 bases, with 17 bases between.

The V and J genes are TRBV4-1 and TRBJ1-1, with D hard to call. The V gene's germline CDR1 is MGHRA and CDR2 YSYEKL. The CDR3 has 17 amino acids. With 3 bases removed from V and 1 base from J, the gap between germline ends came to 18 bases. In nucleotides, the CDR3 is TGCGCCAGCAGCCACCCCTCGCCGCGACGTCGGAACACTGAAGCTTTCTTT. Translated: CASSHPSPRRRNTEAFF.

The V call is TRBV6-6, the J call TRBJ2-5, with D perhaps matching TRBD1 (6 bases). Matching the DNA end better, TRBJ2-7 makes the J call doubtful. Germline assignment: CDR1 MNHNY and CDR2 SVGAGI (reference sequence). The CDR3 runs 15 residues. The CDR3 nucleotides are TGTGCCAGCAGTTTACAGGGACCACTGAACTACGAGCAGTACTTC. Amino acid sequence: CASSLQGPLNYEQYF.

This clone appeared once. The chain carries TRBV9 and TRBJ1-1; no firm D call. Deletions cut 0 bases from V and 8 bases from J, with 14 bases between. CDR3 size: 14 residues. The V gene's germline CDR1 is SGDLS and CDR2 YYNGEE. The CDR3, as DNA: TGTGCCAGCAGCGTAGCTGGATCACAGTCGGAAGCTTTCTTT. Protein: CASSVAGSQSEAFF.

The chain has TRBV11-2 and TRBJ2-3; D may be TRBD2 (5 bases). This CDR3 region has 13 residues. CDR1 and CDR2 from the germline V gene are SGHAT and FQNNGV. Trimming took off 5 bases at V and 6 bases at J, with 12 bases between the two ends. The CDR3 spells CASSQTRADTQYF. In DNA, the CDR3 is TGTGCCAGCAGCCAAACTAGGGCCGATACGCAGTATTTT.

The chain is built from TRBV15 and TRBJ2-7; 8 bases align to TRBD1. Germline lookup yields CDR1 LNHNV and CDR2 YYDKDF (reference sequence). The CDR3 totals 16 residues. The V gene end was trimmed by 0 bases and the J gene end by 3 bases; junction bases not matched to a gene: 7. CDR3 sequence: CATSRDLTGAIYEQYF. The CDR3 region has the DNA TGTGCCACCAGCAGAGATCTGACAGGGGCGATCTACGAGCAGTACTTC. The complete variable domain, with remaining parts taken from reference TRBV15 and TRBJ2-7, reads DAMVIQNPRYQVTQFGKPVTLSCSQTLNHNVMYWYQQKSSQAPKLLFHYYDKDFNNEADTPDNFQSRRPNTSFCFLDIRSPGLGDTAMYLCATSRDLTGAIYEQYFGPGTRLTVT.